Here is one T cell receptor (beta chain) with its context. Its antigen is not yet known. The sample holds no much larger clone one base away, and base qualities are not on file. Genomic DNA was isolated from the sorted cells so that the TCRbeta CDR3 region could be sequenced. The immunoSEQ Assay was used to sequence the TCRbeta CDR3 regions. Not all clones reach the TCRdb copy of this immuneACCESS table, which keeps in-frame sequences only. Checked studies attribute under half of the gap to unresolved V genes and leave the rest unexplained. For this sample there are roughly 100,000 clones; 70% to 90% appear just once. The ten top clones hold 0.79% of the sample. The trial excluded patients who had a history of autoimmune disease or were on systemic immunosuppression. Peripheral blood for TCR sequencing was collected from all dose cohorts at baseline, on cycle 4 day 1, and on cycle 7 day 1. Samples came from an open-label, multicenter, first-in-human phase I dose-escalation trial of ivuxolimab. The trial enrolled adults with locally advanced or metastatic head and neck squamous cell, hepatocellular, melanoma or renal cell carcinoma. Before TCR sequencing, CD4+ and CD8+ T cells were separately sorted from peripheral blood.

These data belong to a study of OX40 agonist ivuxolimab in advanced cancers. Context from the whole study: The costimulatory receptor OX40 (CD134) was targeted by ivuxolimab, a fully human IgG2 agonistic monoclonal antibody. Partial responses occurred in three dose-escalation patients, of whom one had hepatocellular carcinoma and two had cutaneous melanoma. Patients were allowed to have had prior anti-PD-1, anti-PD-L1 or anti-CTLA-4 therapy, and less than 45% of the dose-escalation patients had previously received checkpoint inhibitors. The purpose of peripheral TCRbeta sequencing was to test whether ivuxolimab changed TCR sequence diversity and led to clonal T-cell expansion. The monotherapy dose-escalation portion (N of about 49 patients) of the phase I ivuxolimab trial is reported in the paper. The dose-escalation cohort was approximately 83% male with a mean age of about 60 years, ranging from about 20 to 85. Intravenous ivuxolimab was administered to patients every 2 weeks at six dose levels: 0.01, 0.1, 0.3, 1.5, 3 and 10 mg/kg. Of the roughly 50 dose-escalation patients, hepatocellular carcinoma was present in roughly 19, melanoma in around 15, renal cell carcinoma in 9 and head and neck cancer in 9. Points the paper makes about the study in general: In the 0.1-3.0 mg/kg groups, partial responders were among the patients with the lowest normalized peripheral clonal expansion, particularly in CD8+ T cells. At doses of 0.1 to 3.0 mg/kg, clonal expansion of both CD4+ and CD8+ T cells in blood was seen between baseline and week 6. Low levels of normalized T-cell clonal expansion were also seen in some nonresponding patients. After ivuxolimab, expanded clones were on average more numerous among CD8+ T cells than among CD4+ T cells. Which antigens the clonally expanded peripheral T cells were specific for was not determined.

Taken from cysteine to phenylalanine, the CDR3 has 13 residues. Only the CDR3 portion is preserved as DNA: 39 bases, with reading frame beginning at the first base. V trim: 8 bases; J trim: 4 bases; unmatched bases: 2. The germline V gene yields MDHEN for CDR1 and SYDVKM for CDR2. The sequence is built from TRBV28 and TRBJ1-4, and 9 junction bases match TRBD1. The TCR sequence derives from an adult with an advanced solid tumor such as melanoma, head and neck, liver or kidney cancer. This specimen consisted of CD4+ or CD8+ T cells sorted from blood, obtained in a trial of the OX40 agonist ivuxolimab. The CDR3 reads CASGTGRNEKLFF. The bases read TGTGCCAGCGGGACAGGGCGTAATGAAAAACTGTTTTTT. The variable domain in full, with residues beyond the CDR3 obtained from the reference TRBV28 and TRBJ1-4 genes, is DVKVTQSSRYLVKRTGEKVFLECVQDMDHENMFWYRQDPGLGLRLIYFSYDVKMKEKGDIPEGYSVSREKKERFSLILESASTNQTSMYLCASGTGRNEKLFFGSGTQLSVL.